This T cell receptor beta chain was obtained from a study of identical twins. One entry per CDR3 protein, called by TCRdb with MiXCR from the 5' RACE reads. The table shows approximately 500,000 distinct CDR3 sequences, with around 15% occurring only once. Germline assignment: CDR1 SGHVS and CDR2 FQNEAQ. The V gene lost 3 bases and the J gene lost 0 bases, with 11 bases spanning the gap. This CDR3 has 16 residues. This clonotype appeared a few times. The sample also formed part of further work on yellow fever vaccine responses in identical twins.

The TCR originated in a woman between 18 and 29 years old in good health. The V call is TRBV7-8, the J call TRBJ1-4; the D gene is possibly TRBD1 (5 bases). The sequencing input was CD4+ T cells sorted from blood. Written as DNA, the CDR3 is TGTGCCAGCAGCTTCCGATCGGGGGCAACTAATGAAAAACTGTTTTTT. It translates to CASSFRSGATNEKLFF.